Each of the 27 T cell receptor beta chains below was sequenced from the same sample in a study of blood T cell repertoires in COVID-19. Measured with immunoSEQ multiplex PCR; TCRdb has only the in-frame clones, and not every one. The profile shows over 45,000 clones, approximately 80% of them singletons. The material sequenced was peripheral blood. The receptors here all came from a man aged 55 to 70 with acute or convalescent COVID-19.

The V and J genes are TRBV6-5 and TRBJ2-5; 11 nucleotides line up with TRBD1. The CDR3 extends over 14 amino acids. V was pared by 6 bases and J by 5 bases, with 5 bases of the junction left unmatched. CDR1 MNHEY and CDR2 SVGAGI come from the germline V gene. CDR3: CASRGQGGVETQYF. In DNA form, the CDR3 reads TGTGCCAGCAGGGGACAGGGGGGGGTCGAGACCCAGTACTTC.

The V and J genes are TRBV6-5 and TRBJ2-2; 7 bases fit TRBD1. The CDR3 contains 14 residues. V trimming: 7 bases; J trimming: 1 base; junction bases outside the gene matches: 3. Germline V gene sequence: CDR1 MNHEY, CDR2 SVGAGI. The CDR3 here is CASTAGGNTGELFF. The CDR3 nucleotides are TGTGCCAGCACGGCAGGGGGGAACACCGGGGAGCTGTTTTTT.

The chain couples TRBV14 to TRBJ1-4; a possible D gene is TRBD1 (6 bases). Germline V CDR1 and CDR2: SGHDN, FVKESK. Trimming took 5 bases from V and 8 from J, leaving 18 bases between them. The CDR3 totals 15 residues. The CDR3 nucleotides are TGTGCCAGCAGCTTGGGGACAACGAAGAACGAAAAACTGTTTTTT. This encodes CASSLGTTKNEKLFF.

The rearrangement joins TRBV7-2 to TRBJ2-3; D is perhaps TRBD2 (6 bases). The germline V gene encodes CDR1 SGHTA and CDR2 FQGNSA. This CDR3 region has 12 residues. V lost 1 base and J lost 10, with 9 bases in between. DNA of the CDR3: TGTGCCAGCAGCTTAGTGGAGGGAGCGCAGTATTTT. It is translated as CASSLVEGAQYF. Filled out from reference TRBV7-2 and TRBJ2-3, the complete variable domain reads GAGVSQSPSNKVTEKGKDVELRCDPISGHTALYWYRQSLGQGLEFLIYFQGNSAPDKSGLPSDRFSAERTGGSVSTLTIQRTQQEDSAVYLCASSLVEGAQYFGPGTRLTVL.

The chain employs TRBV5-1 and TRBJ1-1, with 7 bases that match TRBD1. The CDR3 is 17 amino acids. Germline CDR1 reads SGHRS; CDR2 reads YFSETQ. With V trimmed by 3 bases and J by 2 bases, 13 bases remained unmatched. Here the CDR3 DNA reads TGCGCCAGCAGCTGGGACGACAGGGCCAAAGGTAACACTGAAGCTTTCTTT. As protein: CASSWDDRAKGNTEAFF.

The chain combines TRBV11-2 with TRBJ1-6; possibly TRBD1 for D (5 bases). Per germline, CDR1 SGHAT and CDR2 FQNNGV. This CDR3 has 15 residues. Trimming took off 4 bases at V and 8 bases at J, with 15 bases between the two ends. The CDR3 DNA follows: TGTGCCAGCAGCTCCCACTGGACAAAGCATTCACCCCTCCACTTT. Its protein product is CASSSHWTKHSPLHF.

V usage is TRBV5-6 and J usage is TRBJ2-1; 8 bases are shared with TRBD2. This CDR3 is 15 amino acids long. Trimming removed 0 bases from V and 8 bases from J; junction bases left unmatched: 7. Looked up from germline, CDR1 is SGHDT and CDR2 is YYEEEE. In DNA, the CDR3 is TGTGCCAGCAGCTTGGCGGGGGGGCCGTGGGATGAGCAGTTCTTC. Protein product: CASSLAGGPWDEQFF.

The V gene is TRBV5-1, the J gene TRBJ2-1; 7 bases are shared with TRBD2. The CDR3 has 16 residues. With 4 bases clipped from V and 0 bases from J, the junction kept 7 bases outside the gene matches. Germline V gives CDR1 SGHRS, CDR2 YFSETQ. The CDR3 sequence is CASSGGSGASYNEQFF. The CDR3 nucleotides read TGCGCCAGCAGCGGGGGGAGCGGGGCCTCCTACAATGAGCAGTTCTTC.

V is TRBV5-1 and J is TRBJ1-1; TRBD1 aligns across 7 bases. The CDR3 is 14 amino acids. V lost 2 bases, J lost 2 bases, and 3 bases stayed unmatched. CDR1 and CDR2 from the germline V gene are SGHRS and YFSETQ. The CDR3 DNA follows: TGCGCCAGCAGCTTAGCAGGGGGTAACACTGAAGCTTTCTTT. Translation gives CASSLAGGNTEAFF.

The chain combines TRBV5-4 with TRBJ2-1; 11 nucleotides line up with TRBD2. The CDR3 runs to 16 residues. Trimming at V came to 4 bases and at J to 8 bases, leaving 11 bases not matched to a gene. Germline CDR1 reads SGHNT; CDR2 reads YYREEE (reference sequence). CDR3 sequence (DNA): TGTGCCAGCAGCGACTCACTAGCGGGGGCTTTGTATGAGCAGTTCTTC. Translating gives CASSDSLAGALYEQFF.

Remarks on this clone: The sample holds other DNA sequences that translate to the same CDR3. CDR3 nucleotide sequence: TGCGCCAGCAGCTTGGACCGGGGTGGGTACGAGCAGTACTTC. Residues: CASSLDRGGYEQYF. The chain has TRBV5-1 and TRBJ2-7; TRBD2 is a possible D gene (5 bases). Germline CDR1 SGHRS, CDR2 YFSETQ. V was shortened by 0 bases and J by 4 bases, with 11 bases between the two germline ends. The CDR3 has 14 amino acids.

This clone was counted only a few times. CDR3 in DNA: TGTGCCAGCAGTGAAGGCCCGAGTTTTCCGACCCAGTACTTC. It is translated as CASSEGPSFPTQYF. This chain joins TRBV2 and TRBJ2-5; D gene uncertain. This CDR3 region has 14 residues. Trimming pared 1 base from V and 7 bases from J, leaving 13 bases between. From germline, CDR1 is SNHLY and CDR2 FYNNEI.

Remarks on this clone: This sample also contains other DNA sequences that code for the same CDR3. This chain uses TRBV19 with TRBJ1-1, with TRBD1 identical over 7 bases. The CDR3 totals 14 residues. Germline CDR1 reads LNHDA; CDR2 reads SQIVND (reference sequence). V lost 6 bases, J lost 2 bases, and 6 bases stayed unmatched. The CDR3 DNA is TGTGCCAGTAGCCGGGGACAGTTAAACACTGAAGCTTTCTTT. It translates to CASSRGQLNTEAFF.

This clone was seen a few times. The chain couples TRBV5-4 to TRBJ2-5; 12 nucleotides agree with TRBD2. Per the germline V gene, CDR1 is SGHNT and CDR2 is YYREEE (reference sequence). The junction had 7 bases not matched to a gene; V was cut back by 3 bases and J by 4 bases. This CDR3 spans 16 amino acids. The chain's CDR3 is CASSSPSGGAGETQYF. CDR3 bases: TGTGCCAGCAGCTCCCCTAGCGGGGGGGCAGGAGAGACCCAGTACTTC.

The V and J genes are TRBV5-4 and TRBJ2-7; D may be TRBD2 (5 bases). With 1 base removed from V and 3 bases from J, the gap between germline ends came to 5 bases. This CDR3 contains 12 residues. Per germline, CDR1 SGHNT and CDR2 YYREEE (reference sequence). The DNA for the CDR3 is TGTGCCAGCAGCTTGCGGGGCTACGAGCAGTACTTC. Encoded protein: CASSLRGYEQYF.

The chain joins TRBV19 to TRBJ1-2; 12 bases agree with TRBD1. The CDR3 loop spans 15 amino acids. CDR1 is LNHDA, CDR2 SQIVND, per germline (reference sequence). The trim removed 7 bases at V and 7 bases at J, leaving 10 bases unmatched. The CDR3 bases are TGTGCCAGTAATAAACCGGGACAGGGGGCTTCTGGCTACACCTTC. Translated, it gives CASNKPGQGASGYTF. Complete variable domain (other parts from reference TRBV19 and TRBJ1-2): DGGITQSPKYLFRKEGQNVTLSCEQNLNHDAMYWYRQDPGQGLRLIYYSQIVNDFQKGDIAEGYSVSREKKESFPLTVTSAQKNPTAFYLCASNKPGQGASGYTFGSGTRLTVV.

CDR3: CASSRRTGGAEDTQYF. In DNA form, the CDR3 reads TGTGCCAGCAGCCGAAGGACGGGGGGAGCAGAAGATACGCAGTATTTT. V usage is TRBV3-1 (or the pseudogene TRBV3-2) and J usage is TRBJ2-3, with TRBD2 matching over 7 bases. Germline assignment: CDR1 LGHDT and CDR2 YNNKEL (reference sequence). V was clipped by 4 bases and J by 5 bases; unmatched bases: 12. There are 16 residues in the CDR3.

This chain connects TRBV9 to TRBJ2-2, with 7 bases matching TRBD2. With V trimmed by 4 bases and J by 4 bases, 7 bases remained unmatched. Germline loops: CDR1 SGDLS, CDR2 YYNGEE. There are 15 residues in the CDR3. The CDR3 nucleotides read TGTGCCAGCAGCTCCCGGGACTACCTCACCGGGGAGCTGTTTTTT. This encodes CASSSRDYLTGELFF.

By its share, this clone is medium-sized (0.01 to 0.1%). Here the CDR3 DNA reads TGTGCCAGTGGAGTCTCCCAGGGGATAGACGAGCAGTACTTC. Translation gives CASGVSQGIDEQYF. The chain employs TRBV19 and TRBJ2-7, with a possible D match to TRBD1 (6 bases). V was pared by 8 bases and J by 5 bases, with 19 bases between. The length of the CDR3 is 14 residues. The germline V gene has CDR1 LNHDA and CDR2 SQIVND (reference sequence). The variable domain in full, with the rest retrieved from reference TRBV19 and TRBJ2-7, is DGGITQSPKYLFRKEGQNVTLSCEQNLNHDAMYWYRQDPGQGLRLIYYSQIVNDFQKGDIAEGYSVSREKKESFPLTVTSAQKNPTAFYLCASGVSQGIDEQYFGPGTRLTVT.

The rearrangement joins TRBV5-1 to TRBJ1-1; no firm D call. V lost 4 bases and J lost 4, with 11 bases in between. This CDR3 spans 13 amino acids. Germline V gives CDR1 SGHRS, CDR2 YFSETQ. The CDR3 region is CASSGEGGTEAFF. CDR3 nucleotides: TGCGCCAGCAGCGGGGAGGGAGGCACTGAAGCTTTCTTT.

The chain carries TRBV6-5 and TRBJ2-5, with a possible D match to TRBD2 (5 bases). Per germline, CDR1 MNHEY and CDR2 SVGAGI. The V end lost 6 bases, the J end lost 7 bases, and 6 bases lay between the germline ends. The CDR3 extends over 10 amino acids. DNA of the CDR3: TGTGCCAGCAGCCGGGGGACCCAGTACTTC. Translation: CASSRGTQYF.

This clone was observed a handful of times. This chain links TRBV2 with TRBJ2-5; 9 bases are a match to TRBD1. This CDR3 is 17 amino acids long. After removal of 6 bases from V and 6 bases from J, the junction contained 17 bases not matched to a gene. Germline loops: CDR1 SNHLY, CDR2 FYNNEI. The CDR3 region has the DNA TGTGCCAGCAGCGGACAGGGGAACAGCGGGGCCGTAAAGACCCAGTACTTC. Its protein product is CASSGQGNSGAVKTQYF.

The genes are TRBV19 and TRBJ1-2; the match to TRBD1 covers 8 bases. The J segment lost 1 base and the V segment lost 6 bases, leaving 4 bases of the junction unmatched. Germline V CDR1 and CDR2: LNHDA, SQIVND (reference sequence). This CDR3 comprises 14 residues. CDR3 DNA sequence: TGTGCCAGTAGCAGACAGGGGATTAACTATGGCTACACCTTC. Amino acid sequence: CASSRQGINYGYTF. Full variable domain (rest looked up from reference TRBV19 and TRBJ1-2): DGGITQSPKYLFRKEGQNVTLSCEQNLNHDAMYWYRQDPGQGLRLIYYSQIVNDFQKGDIAEGYSVSREKKESFPLTVTSAQKNPTAFYLCASSRQGINYGYTFGSGTRLTVV.

This clone was found a few times. The V call is TRBV5-4, the J call TRBJ2-7, with 9 nucleotides matching TRBD1. Unmatched junction bases numbered 9, after V lost 7 bases and J lost 7 bases. CDR1 and CDR2 from the germline V gene are SGHNT and YYREEE (reference sequence). This CDR3 has 13 amino acids. The CDR3 loop is CASSTPTGGEQYF. In DNA, the CDR3 is TGTGCCAGCTCCACGCCGACAGGGGGTGAGCAGTACTTC. Looking up the rest from reference TRBV5-4 and TRBJ2-7 gives the full variable domain: ETGVTQSPTHLIKTRGQQVTLRCSSQSGHNTVSWYQQALGQGPQFIFQYYREEENGRGNFPPRFSGLQFPNYSSELNVNALELDDSALYLCASSTPTGGEQYFGPGTRLTVT.

The chain joins TRBV7-2 to TRBJ2-7, with D tentatively TRBD1 (6 bases). The length of the CDR3 is 13 residues. CDR1 is SGHTA and CDR2 is FQGNSA in the germline V gene. The V end was cut by 4 bases, the J end by 5 bases, with 12 bases between. The CDR3 loop is CASSYYRDNEQYF. The CDR3 region has the DNA TGTGCCAGCAGCTATTACAGGGATAACGAGCAGTACTTC.

This clone was counted a few times. V and J are TRBV6-5 and TRBJ1-1, with 9 bases identical to TRBD1. CDR3 length: 14 amino acids. J lost 1 base, V lost 7 bases, and 4 bases had no gene match. Germline CDR1 and CDR2: MNHEY and SVGAGI. Here the CDR3 reads CASTNRGRNTEAFF. Written as DNA, the CDR3 is TGTGCCAGCACCAACAGGGGGCGGAACACTGAAGCTTTCTTT.

There are a few counts of this clone. The chain carries TRBV18 and TRBJ1-1, with D uncertain. V was cut by 8 bases and J by 0 bases, with 10 bases left in between. CDR1 is KGHSH, CDR2 LQKENI, per germline. This CDR3 comprises 13 residues. The CDR3 nucleotides read TGTGCCAGCCTATCTAATTTGAACACTGAAGCTTTCTTT. This encodes CASLSNLNTEAFF.